The clone carrying this T cell receptor (beta chain) was recorded many times. Its antigen is unknown. What was amplified from RNA transcripts were TCR beta CDR3 regions. A first-round RT-PCR of the TCR CDR3 used the HTBI primer set. TCRdb re-called the multiplex PCR reads through MiXCR, storing one row per CDR3 protein. The repertoire holds about 560,000 distinct CDR3 sequences, with just over 45% as singletons. Trimming cost V 5 bases and J 4 bases, with 11 bases left between them. Germline loops: CDR1 SNHLY, CDR2 FYNNEI. This CDR3 is built from 13 residues. This sample was included in a study of T cells in Graves' hyperthyroidism and ophthalmopathy. Regarding the study as a whole: Expanded thyroid clonotypes (above 0.001) were mostly also found in blood.

The definition of stable Graves' hyperthyroidism was no ophthalmopathy progression within 18 months. Sequencing was done on a sample of peripheral blood or thyroid tissue (not recorded which). The receptor comes from a woman aged 18-29 years with Graves' hyperthyroidism. The J gene is TRBJ1-2, the V gene TRBV2; D may be TRBD1 (5 bases). The CDR3 spells CASSRQTLYGYTF. CDR3 DNA: TGTGCCAGCAGTAGACAGACCCTCTATGGCTACACCTTC.